What follows are 29 T cell receptor beta chains derived from one specimen sequenced in a study of shared clonotypes between healthy human individuals. Generated by immunoSEQ multiplex PCR, the TCRdb table keeps only in-frame clones and is missing some. The sample records a few million clones, around 90% being singletons. Input material: naive CD4+ T cells sorted from blood. Indicated subset: CD45RA+ positively selected. These receptors all stem from a man aged 18 to 29 in good health.

V is TRBV15 and J is TRBJ2-1, with 8 bases that match TRBD2. CDR1 and CDR2 (germline): LNHNV, YYDKDF (reference sequence). Losses at the gene ends were 0 bases for V and 6 bases for J; bases not matched to a gene: 10. The CDR3 has 17 amino acids. CDR3 in amino acids: CATSRDLGSGGRNEQFF. For the CDR3, the DNA is TGTGCCACCAGCAGAGATCTCGGGTCGGGGGGGCGCAATGAGCAGTTCTTC.

The genes are TRBV7-9 and TRBJ2-3; D may be TRBD2 (5 bases). Trimming shortened V by 4 bases and J by 0 bases, and 14 bases separated the two germline ends. The CDR3 extends over 16 amino acids. From germline, CDR1 is SEHNR and CDR2 FQNEAQ (reference sequence). The CDR3 loop is CASSSRKGGSTDTQYF. DNA for the CDR3: TGTGCCAGCAGCTCGAGGAAGGGCGGGAGCACAGATACGCAGTATTTT.

This rearrangement joins TRBV2 to TRBJ2-4, with unresolved D. CDR1 and CDR2 from the germline V gene are SNHLY and FYNNEI. The germline V and J ends were trimmed by 6 bases and 2 bases, with 8 bases remaining between them. This CDR3 contains 13 residues. The CDR3 here is CASSPGTKNIQYF. CDR3 in DNA: TGTGCCAGCAGCCCCGGAACCAAAAACATTCAGTACTTC.

The chain recombines TRBV15 with TRBJ2-2; 7 bases match TRBD1. Germline CDR1 LNHNV, CDR2 YYDKDF (reference sequence). The CDR3 runs to 16 residues. J gave up 0 bases and V 3 bases, and 4 bases lay outside the gene matches. CDR3 sequence reads: CATSSGQASNTGELFF. The CDR3 DNA sequence: TGTGCCACCAGCAGTGGACAGGCGTCGAACACCGGGGAGCTGTTTTTT.

This chain connects TRBV6-6 to TRBJ1-3, with 8 bases that match TRBD1. Germline CDR1 is MNHNY and CDR2 is SVGAGI (reference sequence). The junction had 12 bases not matched to a gene; V was cut back by 6 bases and J by 8 bases. This CDR3 is 15 amino acids long. CDR3 sequence: CASSRQGTVVHTIYF. CDR3 coding DNA: TGTGCCAGCAGCCGACAGGGGACGGTTGTACACACCATATATTTT.

This chain links TRBV6-4 with TRBJ1-1; D gene unclear. Germline V gives CDR1 MRHNA, CDR2 SNTAGT. The CDR3 spans 14 residues. Deletions cut 8 bases from V and 4 bases from J, with 17 bases between. CDR3 residues: CASENLGGSTEAFF. DNA of the CDR3: TGTGCCAGCGAAAACCTAGGCGGGAGCACTGAAGCTTTCTTT.

V gene TRBV30 combines with J gene TRBJ2-3; D could derive from TRBD1 or TRBD2 (5 bases each). CDR1 and CDR2 from the germline V gene are GTSNPN and SVGIG (reference sequence). V gave up 3 bases and J gave up 2 bases, with 18 bases separating them. The CDR3 runs to 16 residues. CDR3 bases: TGTGCCTGGAGGCACCCTGGGACCGTCCCCACAGATACGCAGTATTTT. This sequence encodes CAWRHPGTVPTDTQYF. The complete variable domain, with remaining parts taken from reference TRBV30 and TRBJ2-3, reads SQTIHQWPATLVQPVGSPLSLECTVEGTSNPNLYWYRQAAGRGLQLLFYSVGIGQISSEVPQNLSASRPQDRQFILSSKKLLLSDSGFYLCAWRHPGTVPTDTQYFGPGTRLTVL.

V and J are TRBV11-3 and TRBJ2-3; D remains ambiguous. This CDR3 region has 17 residues. Looked up from germline, CDR1 is SGHNT and CDR2 is YENEEA. V was shortened by 2 bases and J by 0 bases, with 15 bases between the two germline ends. As DNA, the CDR3 is TGTGCCAGCAGCTTATCCGGCTCGGCGTTTAGCACAGATACGCAGTATTTT. Residues: CASSLSGSAFSTDTQYF.

This chain links TRBV7-2 with TRBJ2-7, with D unclear. V gave up 5 bases and J gave up 4 bases, with 12 bases separating them. The CDR3 consists of 13 residues. Germline values: CDR1 SGHTA, CDR2 FQGNSA. CDR3 sequence (DNA): TGTGCCAGCAGCGGTAACAGACAATACGAGCAGTACTTC. It specifies CASSGNRQYEQYF.

The chain links TRBV5-4 to TRBJ2-5; 9 bases map to TRBD1. Per the germline V gene, CDR1 is SGHNT and CDR2 is YYREEE (reference sequence). Trimming at V came to 6 bases and at J to 2 bases, leaving 5 bases not matched to a gene. The CDR3 is 14 residues long. In nucleotides, the CDR3 is TGTGCCAGCACGGACAGGGGTGGTCAAGAGACCCAGTACTTC. This codes for CASTDRGGQETQYF.

As to this clone: Other nucleotide sequences in the sample specify the same CDR3. V and J are TRBV5-4 and TRBJ1-2; no reliable D call. V lost 0 bases to trimming and J lost 3 bases, with 6 bases between them. The CDR3 runs to 13 residues. The V gene's germline CDR1 is SGHNT and CDR2 YYREEE (reference sequence). CDR3 DNA: TGTGCCAGCAGCTTGGACGGTGACTATGGCTACACCTTC. It encodes CASSLDGDYGYTF.

J is TRBJ2-3 and V is TRBV7-2; no firm D call. The ends were cut back, 2 bases at V and 2 bases at J, with 11 bases in the middle. The CDR3 consists of 15 residues. Germline V gives CDR1 SGHTA, CDR2 FQGNSA. CDR3 sequence: CASSLTDVNTDTQYF. CDR3 DNA: TGTGCCAGCAGCTTAACCGACGTTAACACAGATACGCAGTATTTT.

The V call is TRBV6-1, the J call TRBJ1-1; no clear D. Per germline, CDR1 MNHNS and CDR2 SASEGT. V was cut by 8 bases and J by 0 bases, with 7 bases left in between. The CDR3 is 12 residues long. DNA of the CDR3: TGTGCCAGCGGTTGGCTGAACACTGAAGCTTTCTTT. This sequence encodes CASGWLNTEAFF.

The chain links TRBV7-2 to TRBJ2-7, with TRBD2 matching over 8 bases. Germline V gene lookup returns CDR1 SGHTA and CDR2 FQGNSA. The length of the CDR3 is 14 residues. V lost 3 bases, J lost 5 bases, and 6 bases stayed unmatched. In nucleotides, the CDR3 is TGTGCCAGCAGCTTGGGGACTAGACACAACGAGCAGTACTTC. Translated: CASSLGTRHNEQYF.

This clone was detected only once. The rearrangement joins TRBV28 to TRBJ2-7, with 8 bases identical to TRBD1. Germline-derived CDR1 and CDR2 are MDHEN and SYDVKM. The CDR3 is 14 amino acids. V lost 3 bases and J lost 0; bases outside the gene matches: 1. For the CDR3, the DNA is TGTGCCAGCAGTTTGACAGGGGCCTCCTACGAGCAGTACTTC. Its translation is CASSLTGASYEQYF.

V and J are TRBV9 and TRBJ2-1, with 11 bases lining up with TRBD2. The V gene end was trimmed by 4 bases and the J gene end by 2 bases; junction bases not matched to a gene: 11. Germline V gene data show CDR1 as SGDLS and CDR2 as YYNGEE. The CDR3 has 18 residues. CDR3 residues: CASSFLASGRPTYNEQFF. Written as DNA, the CDR3 is TGTGCCAGCAGCTTCCTGGCTAGCGGGAGGCCAACCTACAATGAGCAGTTCTTC.

This clone came up once. V usage is TRBV6-6 and J usage is TRBJ2-3; 8 nucleotides agree with TRBD1. The CDR3 covers 15 residues. Per the germline V gene, CDR1 is MNHNY and CDR2 is SVGAGI (reference sequence). Unmatched junction bases numbered 10, after V lost 6 bases and J lost 5 bases. This chain's CDR3 is CASSRSQGAIDTQYF. The CDR3 nucleotides read TGTGCCAGCAGCCGGAGCCAGGGGGCGATAGATACGCAGTATTTT.

This rearrangement joins TRBV4-1 to TRBJ1-5; possible D gene TRBD1, 6 bases. This CDR3 has 16 residues. Germline lookup yields CDR1 MGHRA and CDR2 YSYEKL. V lost 1 base and J lost 1, with 11 bases in between. The CDR3 loop reads CASSQAGTTSNQPQHF. CDR3 in DNA: TGCGCCAGCAGCCAAGCGGGGACAACCAGCAATCAGCCCCAGCATTTT.

The chain combines TRBV18 with TRBJ1-6; D perhaps matches TRBD1 (6 bases). This CDR3 is 16 amino acids long. The germline gives CDR1 KGHSH, CDR2 LQKENI. V lost 2 bases and J lost 6, with 14 bases in between. CDR3 sequence: CASSPLGGEVNSPLHF. The CDR3 nucleotides are TGTGCCAGCTCACCATTGGGGGGCGAGGTTAATTCACCCCTCCACTTT.

The chain combines TRBV5-1 with TRBJ1-5; D perhaps matches TRBD1 (5 bases). Trimming took 8 bases from V and 0 from J, leaving 18 bases between them. The CDR3 runs 16 residues. Germline V lookup: CDR1 SGHRS, CDR2 YFSETQ. The CDR3 coding sequence is TGCGCCAGACCGCCCTGGGGGACGTATAGCAATCAGCCCCAGCATTTT. As protein: CARPPWGTYSNQPQHF.

The chain combines TRBV7-2 with TRBJ2-1; 13 nucleotides line up with TRBD2. V was pared by 5 bases and J by 8 bases, with 3 bases of the junction left unmatched. There are 14 residues in the CDR3. Germline loops: CDR1 SGHTA, CDR2 FQGNSA. The CDR3 DNA is TGTGCCAGCAGCGTGGGACTAGCGGGACATGAGCAGTTCTTC. Its protein product is CASSVGLAGHEQFF.

The CDR3 bases are TGTGCTAGTGGAACCCGACAGCCCTACGAGCAGTACTTC. Amino acid sequence: CASGTRQPYEQYF. V is TRBV12-5 and J is TRBJ2-7; D may be TRBD1 (5 bases). CDR3 size: 13 residues. The V gene's germline CDR1 is LGHNT and CDR2 FRNRAP. Trimming shortened V by 6 bases and J by 2 bases, and 11 bases separated the two germline ends.

This chain joins TRBV7-9 and TRBJ2-1; D ambiguous. Germline lookup yields CDR1 SEHNR and CDR2 FQNEAQ (reference sequence). The CDR3 sequence is 15 residues long. Trimming cost V 3 bases and J 7 bases, with 16 bases left between them. The CDR3 DNA sequence: TGTGCCAGCAGCTTGACGCCGGAGAAACAGAATGAGCAGTTCTTC. It codes for CASSLTPEKQNEQFF.

The rearrangement joins TRBV6-6 to TRBJ1-1; D uncertain. Germline CDR1 and CDR2: MNHNY and SVGAGI (reference sequence). The CDR3 runs to 14 residues. V shed 2 bases and J shed 1 base, with 8 bases lying between them. The CDR3 reads CASSYGGKNTEAFF. The CDR3 coding sequence is TGTGCCAGCAGTTACGGAGGGAAGAACACTGAAGCTTTCTTT.

V is TRBV30 and J is TRBJ1-6; D remains ambiguous. CDR3 length: 13 amino acids. Germline CDR1 and CDR2: GTSNPN and SVGIG (reference sequence). V was shortened by 4 bases and J by 6 bases, with 10 bases between the two germline ends. The CDR3 nucleotides are TGTGCCTGGAATGGGAGCCCTAATTCACCCCTCCACTTT. Translated: CAWNGSPNSPLHF.

The chain is built from TRBV5-1 and TRBJ1-1; 7 positions agree with TRBD1. The CDR3 has 15 residues. Germline CDR1 SGHRS, CDR2 YFSETQ. Trimming cost V 2 bases and J 4 bases; bases outside gene matches: 8. CDR3 coding DNA: TGCGCCAGCAGCTTAGACAGGGTCTCGGTCACTGAAGCTTTCTTT. Amino acid sequence: CASSLDRVSVTEAFF.

The CDR3 protein is CASSPKDRGLSPLHF. The CDR3, as DNA: TGTGCCAGCAGTCCCAAGGACAGGGGATTGTCACCCCTCCACTTT. The chain links TRBV28 to TRBJ1-6; 9 bases fit TRBD1. V lost 5 bases to trimming and J lost 10 bases; unmatched junction nucleotides: 9. This CDR3 comprises 15 residues. The V gene's germline CDR1 is MDHEN and CDR2 SYDVKM.

The chain employs TRBV5-6 and TRBJ2-4; 10 bases match TRBD1. This CDR3 comprises 15 residues. Germline CDR1 SGHDT, CDR2 YYEEEE. V dropped 4 bases and J dropped 4; count of bases not matched to a gene: 5. CDR3 sequence reads: CASSHRTGGKNIQYF. For the CDR3, the DNA is TGTGCCAGCAGCCATAGGACAGGGGGGAAAAACATTCAGTACTTC.

The chain has TRBV11-2 and TRBJ2-1; 8 nucleotides line up with TRBD2. The CDR3 spans 15 residues. The trim removed 4 bases at V and 6 bases at J, leaving 8 bases unmatched. Per germline, CDR1 SGHAT and CDR2 FQNNGV. The CDR3 DNA is TGTGCCAGCAGCTCGGGACTAGAGGCCGTCAATGAGCAGTTCTTC. Translation: CASSSGLEAVNEQFF.